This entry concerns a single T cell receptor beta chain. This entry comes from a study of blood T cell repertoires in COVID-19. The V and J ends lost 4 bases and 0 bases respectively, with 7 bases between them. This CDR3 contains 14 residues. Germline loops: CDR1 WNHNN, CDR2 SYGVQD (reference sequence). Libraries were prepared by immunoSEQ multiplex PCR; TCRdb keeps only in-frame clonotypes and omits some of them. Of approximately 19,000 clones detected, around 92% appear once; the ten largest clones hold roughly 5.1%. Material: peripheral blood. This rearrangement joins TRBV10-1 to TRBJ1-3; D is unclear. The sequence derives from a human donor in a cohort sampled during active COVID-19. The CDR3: CASSGVNSGNTIYF. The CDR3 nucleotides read TGCGCCAGCAGTGGAGTGAACTCTGGAAACACCATATATTTT.